This is a list of T cell receptor beta chains from one sample in a study of cytomegalovirus exposure and HLA in healthy donors. TCRdb keeps only in-frame clones here, not all; method: immunoSEQ multiplex PCR. The data hold more than 150,000 clones, with roughly four fifths observed a single time. Sequencing was done on a sample of PBMCs. These receptors originate from a man aged 50-60 years in good health and CMV-seronegative. Both conserved end residues are part of each CDR3. A D gene is named only where the DNA matches it firmly. Rows give clone size only sometimes, using once, few, many, or a class for an expanded clone.

D: TRBD1
J: TRBJ1-6
size: .
V: TRBV5-1
length: 15
DNA: TGCGCCAGCAGCTTGGACAGGGGGAATAATTCACCCCTCCACTTT
CDR3: CASSLDRGNNSPLHF

D: .
J: TRBJ1-4
size: .
V: TRBV9
length: 15
DNA: TGTGCCAGCAGCGTAGGGGCCGGGAGCGGTGAAAAACTGTTTTTT
CDR3: CASSVGAGSGEKLFF

D: .
J: TRBJ1-2
size: .
V: TRBV6-5
length: 12
DNA: TGTGCCAGCAGTACACAGGGCTATGGCTACACCTTC
CDR3: CASSTQGYGYTF

D: .
J: TRBJ2-4
size: .
V: TRBV20-1
length: 8
DNA: TGCAGTGCTAGTCAAACTGACTTC
CDR3: CSASQTDF

D: TRBD2
J: TRBJ2-1
size: .
V: TRBV18
length: 15
DNA: TGTGCCAGCTCACGCGGGGGGTCTACCTACAATGAGCAGTTCTTC
CDR3: CASSRGGSTYNEQFF

D: TRBD1
J: TRBJ1-2
size: .
V: TRBV5-1
length: 12
DNA: TGCGCCAGCAGCGGGACAGCCAATGGCTACACCTTC
CDR3: CASSGTANGYTF

D: .
J: TRBJ2-3
size: once
V: TRBV5-1
length: 16
DNA: TGCGCCAGCAGCCCCCAGTCGCGACTAGGTACAGATACGCAGTATTTT
CDR3: CASSPQSRLGTDTQYF

D: TRBD1
J: TRBJ2-7
size: .
V: TRBV28
length: 13
DNA: TGTGCCAGCAGCACAGGGGGAGTCGGCGAGCAGTACTTC
CDR3: CASSTGGVGEQYF

D: .
J: TRBJ2-7
size: few
V: TRBV18
length: 12
DNA: TGTGCCAGCTCACCGCAGGACTACGAGCAGTACTTC
CDR3: CASSPQDYEQYF

D: .
J: TRBJ2-3
size: .
V: TRBV5-1
length: 16
DNA: TGCGCCAGCAGCTCTACCGGATCCGGACAGACCGAAAGAGGGTATTTT
CDR3: CASSSTGSGQTERGYF

D: .
J: TRBJ1-1
size: .
V: TRBV19
length: 15
DNA: TGTGCCAGTAGTATTCCCAGGGGTTCCCGAACTGAAGCTTTCTTT
CDR3: CASSIPRGSRTEAFF

D: .
J: TRBJ1-1
size: .
V: TRBV19
length: 13
DNA: TGTGCCAGTAGTATAGAGGGCGGGCTCTCAGCTTTCTTT
CDR3: CASSIEGGLSAFF

D: .
J: TRBJ2-3
size: .
V: TRBV28
length: 14
DNA: TGTGCCAGCAGTTTACGCGGCAACACAGATACGCAGTATTTT
CDR3: CASSLRGNTDTQYF

D: TRBD1
J: TRBJ1-5
size: .
V: TRBV27
length: 14
DNA: TGTGCCAGCAGGGACAGGGAGAACAATCAGCCCCAGCATTTT
CDR3: CASRDRENNQPQHF

D: TRBD2
J: TRBJ2-5
size: .
V: TRBV10-3
length: 14
DNA: TGTGCCATCAGTCCACTAGCGGGAGTGGAGACCCAGTACTTC
CDR3: CAISPLAGVETQYF

D: TRBD1
J: TRBJ1-5
size: once
V: TRBV7-2
length: 15
DNA: TGTGCCAGCAGTCCGGACAGGAGCCAGTATCAGCCCCAGCATTTT
CDR3: CASSPDRSQYQPQHF

D: TRBD2
J: TRBJ2-5
size: .
V: TRBV7-2
length: 15
DNA: TGTGCCAGCAGCCCCCGTGGTAGCGGGCGGGAGACCCAGTACTTC
CDR3: CASSPRGSGRETQYF

D: .
J: TRBJ1-2
size: .
V: TRBV28
length: 14
DNA: TGTGCCAGCAGTTTTGGACAGTTCAACTATGGCTACACCTTC
CDR3: CASSFGQFNYGYTF

D: TRBD2
J: TRBJ2-1
size: .
V: TRBV5-4
length: 15
DNA: TGTGCCAGCAGCTTGCGGCGGGGGGGAAACAATGAGCAGTTCTTC
CDR3: CASSLRRGGNNEQFF

D: .
J: TRBJ2-6
size: .
V: TRBV5-1
length: 15
DNA: TGCGCCAGCAGCTTATTTCTCTCTGGGGCCAACGTCCTGACTTTC
CDR3: CASSLFLSGANVLTF

D: TRBD2
J: TRBJ2-1
size: .
V: TRBV5-6
length: 16
DNA: TGTGCCAGCAGCTTATTTAGCGGGAGCTCCTACAATGAGCAGTTCTTC
CDR3: CASSLFSGSSYNEQFF

D: TRBD1
J: TRBJ1-2
size: .
V: TRBV5-1
length: 14
DNA: TGCGCCAGCAGCTCTGGACAGGGGCCATATGGCTACACCTTC
CDR3: CASSSGQGPYGYTF

D: .
J: TRBJ1-2
size: .
V: TRBV28
length: 11
DNA: TGTGCTAACAGGGATAACTATGGCTACACCTTC
CDR3: CANRDNYGYTF

D: .
J: TRBJ2-1
size: .
V: TRBV10-1
length: 13
DNA: TGCGCCCCCTGCCGGGGGACCTACAATGAGCAGTTCTTC
CDR3: CAPCRGTYNEQFF

D: TRBD2
J: TRBJ2-1
size: .
V: TRBV7-2
length: 16
DNA: TGTGCCAGCAGCCCAGATGCGGGAGTAACGTACAATGAGCAGTTCTTC
CDR3: CASSPDAGVTYNEQFF

D: .
J: TRBJ1-6
size: .
V: TRBV5-5
length: 16
DNA: TGTGCCAGCAGCCGACATAGCAGACAGAGTCCGGCGTCGGTCCACTTT
CDR3: CASSRHSRQSPASVHF

D: .
J: TRBJ1-1
size: .
V: TRBV7-8
length: 12
DNA: TGTGCCAGCAGCTTAGTAAACACTGAAGCTTTCTTT
CDR3: CASSLVNTEAFF

D: TRBD1
J: TRBJ2-7
size: .
V: TRBV5-1
length: 16
DNA: TGCGCCAGCAGCGGCAAGAGGACAGGGCTAACGTACGAGCAGTACTTC
CDR3: CASSGKRTGLTYEQYF

D: TRBD1
J: TRBJ2-7
size: .
V: TRBV27
length: 16
DNA: TGTGCCAGCAGCCGGACAGGGGTTAAGGGATCCTACGAGCAGTACTTC
CDR3: CASSRTGVKGSYEQYF